Included here is one T cell receptor beta chain sequence, with context. Its antigen is as yet unknown. The study ran its PCR with 60 Vbeta and 13 Jbeta primers. Methods used by the authors: The count from a later analysis was 79 million or so unique TCR beta chains, around 11 million of them shared. Only in-frame clones appear in the TCRdb table, and some are missing; sequencing was by immunoSEQ multiplex PCR. The V and J calls and clone size were taken over from that table, and D and trimming were inferred from the DNA. The data hold 77,000 or so clones, with over 70% observed a single time. From germline, CDR1 is SEHNR and CDR2 FQNEAQ (reference sequence). With 6 bases removed from V and 0 bases from J, the gap between germline ends came to 15 bases. This CDR3 comprises 16 residues. The data belong to a study of cytomegalovirus exposure and HLA in healthy donors. Study findings and constraints: Productive status was seen about 90% or about 30% of the time for most TCR beta V segments in an earlier analysis. For TCR beta chains, V- and J-gene trimming was later linked to a missense DCLRE1C variant.

The clonotype originates from a woman aged 40-49 years in good health and CMV-seronegative. What was sequenced was PBMCs. The genes are TRBV7-9 and TRBJ2-1; D is perhaps TRBD2 (6 bases). The CDR3 spells CASRSEEGSSYNEQFF. In DNA, the CDR3 is TGTGCCAGCAGGTCGGAGGAGGGGAGCTCCTACAATGAGCAGTTCTTC.